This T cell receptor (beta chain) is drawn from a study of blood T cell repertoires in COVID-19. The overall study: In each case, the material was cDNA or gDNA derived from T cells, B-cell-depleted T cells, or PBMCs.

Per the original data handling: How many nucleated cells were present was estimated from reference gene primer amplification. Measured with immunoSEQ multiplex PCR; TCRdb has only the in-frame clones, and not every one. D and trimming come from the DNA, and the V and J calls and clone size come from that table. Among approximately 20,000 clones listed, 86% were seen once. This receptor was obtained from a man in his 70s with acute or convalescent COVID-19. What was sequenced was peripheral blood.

The CDR3 sequence: CASSSGTYRGNQPQHF. CDR3 sequence (DNA): TGTGCCAGCAGTTCTGGGACATACCGTGGCAATCAGCCCCAGCATTTT. The chain employs TRBV6-5 and TRBJ1-5, with D perhaps TRBD1 (6 bases). V gave up 4 bases and J gave up 2 bases, with 15 bases separating them. This CDR3 contains 16 residues. In germline, CDR1 is MNHEY, CDR2 SVGAGI.